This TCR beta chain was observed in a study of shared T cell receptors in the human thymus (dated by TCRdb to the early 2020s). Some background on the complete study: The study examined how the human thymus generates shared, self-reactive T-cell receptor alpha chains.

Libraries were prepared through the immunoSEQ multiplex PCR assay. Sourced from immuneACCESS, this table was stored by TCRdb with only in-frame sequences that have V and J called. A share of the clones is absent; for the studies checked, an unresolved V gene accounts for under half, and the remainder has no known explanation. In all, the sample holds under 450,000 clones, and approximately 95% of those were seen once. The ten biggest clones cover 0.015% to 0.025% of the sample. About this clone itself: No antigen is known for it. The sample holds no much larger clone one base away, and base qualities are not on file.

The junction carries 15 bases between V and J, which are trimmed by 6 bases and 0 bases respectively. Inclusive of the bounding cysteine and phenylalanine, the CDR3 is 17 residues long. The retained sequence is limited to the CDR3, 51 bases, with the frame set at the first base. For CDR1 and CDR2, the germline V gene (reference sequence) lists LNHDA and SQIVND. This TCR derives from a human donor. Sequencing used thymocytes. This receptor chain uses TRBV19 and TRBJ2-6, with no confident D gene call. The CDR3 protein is CASSFQRQFSGANVLTF. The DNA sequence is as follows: TGTGCCAGTAGCTTCCAGAGGCAATTCTCTGGGGCCAACGTCCTGACTTTC.